This T cell receptor (beta chain) was recorded in a study of shared clonotypes between healthy human individuals. The table came from immunoSEQ multiplex PCR; TCRdb's copy has only in-frame clones and leaves some out. The sample records around 100,000 clones, approximately 70% being singletons. This CDR3 comprises 15 residues. V lost 4 bases and J lost 2, with 16 bases in between. Per the germline V gene, CDR1 is SGHDT and CDR2 is YYEEEE. CCR7-negative CD45RA+ TemRA cells were combined with CD45RO+ cells to form CD8 memory. Sequencing input: memory CD8+ T cells sorted from blood. Regarding subset: CD45RO+ cells pooled with CCR7-negative TemRA cells. The genes are TRBV5-6 and TRBJ2-7, with D maybe TRBD2 (5 bases). This receptor was taken from a woman aged 25 to 39 in good health. CDR3 nucleotides: TGTGCCAGCAGCCTAAATAAGGACTCCACCTACGAGCAGTACTTC. Residues: CASSLNKDSTYEQYF.